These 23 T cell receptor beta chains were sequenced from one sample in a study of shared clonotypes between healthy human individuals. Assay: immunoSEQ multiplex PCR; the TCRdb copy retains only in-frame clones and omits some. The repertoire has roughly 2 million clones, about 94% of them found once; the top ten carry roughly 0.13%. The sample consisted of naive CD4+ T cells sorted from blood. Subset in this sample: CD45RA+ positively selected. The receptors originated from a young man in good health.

The CDR3 protein is CASSPMSSNSEQYF. Written as DNA, the CDR3 is TGTGCCAGCAGCCCCATGTCCTCCAACTCCGAGCAGTACTTC. This chain uses TRBV27 with TRBJ2-7; D gene ambiguous. Germline lookup yields CDR1 MNHEY and CDR2 SMNVEV (reference sequence). The length of the CDR3 is 14 residues. The V end lost 6 bases, the J end lost 6 bases, and 18 bases lay between the germline ends.

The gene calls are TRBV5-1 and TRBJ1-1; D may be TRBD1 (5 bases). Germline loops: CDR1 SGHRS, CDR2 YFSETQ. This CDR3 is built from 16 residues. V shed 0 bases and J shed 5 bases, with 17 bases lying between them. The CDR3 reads CASSLAARAPITEAFF. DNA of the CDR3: TGCGCCAGCAGCTTGGCAGCCAGGGCCCCGATTACTGAAGCTTTCTTT.

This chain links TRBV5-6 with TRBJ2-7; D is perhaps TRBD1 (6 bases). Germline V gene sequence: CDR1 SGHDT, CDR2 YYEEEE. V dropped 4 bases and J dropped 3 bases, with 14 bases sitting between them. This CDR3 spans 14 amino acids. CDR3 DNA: TGTGCCAGCAGCCCCGCAACAGGGAGCTACGAGCAGTACTTC. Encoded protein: CASSPATGSYEQYF.

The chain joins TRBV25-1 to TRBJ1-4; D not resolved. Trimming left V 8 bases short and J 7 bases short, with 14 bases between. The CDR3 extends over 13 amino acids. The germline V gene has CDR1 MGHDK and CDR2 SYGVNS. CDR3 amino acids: CASRGSTSEKLFF. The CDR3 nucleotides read TGTGCCAGCCGGGGTTCAACCAGTGAAAAACTGTTTTTT.

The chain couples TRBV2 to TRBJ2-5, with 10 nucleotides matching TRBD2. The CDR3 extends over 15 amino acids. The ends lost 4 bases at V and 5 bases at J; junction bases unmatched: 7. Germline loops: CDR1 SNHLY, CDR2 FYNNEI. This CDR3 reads CASSAASGRTETQYF. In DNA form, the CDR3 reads TGTGCCAGCAGTGCGGCTAGCGGGAGAACGGAGACCCAGTACTTC.

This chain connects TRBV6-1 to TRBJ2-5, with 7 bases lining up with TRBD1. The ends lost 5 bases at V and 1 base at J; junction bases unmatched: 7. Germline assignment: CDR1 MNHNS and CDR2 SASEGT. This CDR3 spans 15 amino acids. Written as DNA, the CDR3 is TGTGCCAGCAGTAAAGAAAACAGGGGCCAAGAGACCCAGTACTTC. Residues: CASSKENRGQETQYF.

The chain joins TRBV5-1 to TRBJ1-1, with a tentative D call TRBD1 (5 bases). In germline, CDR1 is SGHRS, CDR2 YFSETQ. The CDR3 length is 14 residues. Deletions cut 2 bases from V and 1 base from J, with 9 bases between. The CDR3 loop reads CASSFGHTNTEAFF. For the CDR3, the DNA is TGCGCCAGCAGCTTTGGACACACGAACACTGAAGCTTTCTTT. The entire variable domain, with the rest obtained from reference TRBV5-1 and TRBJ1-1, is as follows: KAGVTQTPRYLIKTRGQQVTLSCSPISGHRSVSWYQQTPGQGLQFLFEYFSETQRNKGNFPGRFSGRQFSNSRSEMNVSTLELGDSALYLCASSFGHTNTEAFFGQGTRLTVV.

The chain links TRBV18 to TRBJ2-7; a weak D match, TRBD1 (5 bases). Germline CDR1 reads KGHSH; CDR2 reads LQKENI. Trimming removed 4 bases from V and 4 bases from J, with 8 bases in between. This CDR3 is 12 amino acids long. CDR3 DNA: TGTGCCAGCTCACTCAGGGATTACGAGCAGTACTTC. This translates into CASSLRDYEQYF.

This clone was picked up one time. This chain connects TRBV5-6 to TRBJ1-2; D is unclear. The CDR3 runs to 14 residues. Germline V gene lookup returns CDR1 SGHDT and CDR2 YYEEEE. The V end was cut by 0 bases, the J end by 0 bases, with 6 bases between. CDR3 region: CASSLAPTNYGYTF. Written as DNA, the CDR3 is TGTGCCAGCAGCTTGGCCCCGACTAACTATGGCTACACCTTC.

The CDR3 here is CASSLMGSDETQYF. CDR3 DNA: TGCGCCAGCAGCTTGATGGGTTCGGATGAGACCCAGTACTTC. V and J are TRBV5-1 and TRBJ2-5; D is unclear. From germline, CDR1 is SGHRS and CDR2 YFSETQ. This CDR3 spans 14 amino acids. V gave up 1 base and J gave up 5 bases, with 12 bases separating them. Full variable domain (missing parts from reference TRBV5-1 and TRBJ2-5): KAGVTQTPRYLIKTRGQQVTLSCSPISGHRSVSWYQQTPGQGLQFLFEYFSETQRNKGNFPGRFSGRQFSNSRSEMNVSTLELGDSALYLCASSLMGSDETQYFGPGTRLLVL.

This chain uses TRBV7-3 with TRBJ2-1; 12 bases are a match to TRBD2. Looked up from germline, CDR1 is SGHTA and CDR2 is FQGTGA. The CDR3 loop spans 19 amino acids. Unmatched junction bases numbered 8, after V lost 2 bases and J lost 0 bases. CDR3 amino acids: CASSLGGLAGKNSYNEQFF. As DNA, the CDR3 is TGTGCCAGCAGCTTAGGAGGACTAGCGGGGAAGAACTCCTACAATGAGCAGTTCTTC. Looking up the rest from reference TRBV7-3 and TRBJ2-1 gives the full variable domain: GAGVSQTPSNKVTEKGKYVELRCDPISGHTALYWYRQSLGQGPEFLIYFQGTGAADDSGLPNDRFFAVRPEGSVSTLKIQRTERGDSAVYLCASSLGGLAGKNSYNEQFFGPGTRLTVL.

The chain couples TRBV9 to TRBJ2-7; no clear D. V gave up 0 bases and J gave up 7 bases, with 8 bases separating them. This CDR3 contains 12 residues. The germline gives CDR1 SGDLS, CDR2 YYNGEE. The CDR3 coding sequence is TGTGCCAGCAGCGTAGAATTAGGTGAGCAGTACTTC. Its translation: CASSVELGEQYF.

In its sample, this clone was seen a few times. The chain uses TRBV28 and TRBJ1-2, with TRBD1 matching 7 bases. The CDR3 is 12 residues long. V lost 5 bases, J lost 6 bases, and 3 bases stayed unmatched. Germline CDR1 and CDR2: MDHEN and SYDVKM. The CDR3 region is CASSRGGHGYTF. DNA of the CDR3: TGTGCCAGCAGTCGAGGGGGCCATGGCTACACCTTC.

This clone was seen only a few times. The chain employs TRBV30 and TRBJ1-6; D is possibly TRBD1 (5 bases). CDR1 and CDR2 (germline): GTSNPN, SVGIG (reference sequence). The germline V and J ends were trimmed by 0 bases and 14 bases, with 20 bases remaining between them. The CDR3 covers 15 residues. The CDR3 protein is CAWSVAPGIDLALHF. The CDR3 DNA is TGTGCCTGGAGTGTAGCCCCAGGGATTGACTTAGCCCTCCACTTT.

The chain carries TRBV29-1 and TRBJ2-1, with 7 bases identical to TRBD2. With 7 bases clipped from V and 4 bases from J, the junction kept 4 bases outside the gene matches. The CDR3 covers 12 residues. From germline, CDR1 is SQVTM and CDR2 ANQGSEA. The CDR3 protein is CSGGAGYNEQFF. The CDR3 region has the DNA TGCAGCGGGGGAGCGGGGTACAATGAGCAGTTCTTC.

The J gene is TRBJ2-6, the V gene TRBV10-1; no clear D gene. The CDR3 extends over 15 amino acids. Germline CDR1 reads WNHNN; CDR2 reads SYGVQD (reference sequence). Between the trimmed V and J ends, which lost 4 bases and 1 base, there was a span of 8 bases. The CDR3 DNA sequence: TGCGCCAGCAGTGGGGGATCGTCTGGGGCCAACGTCCTGACTTTC. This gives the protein CASSGGSSGANVLTF.

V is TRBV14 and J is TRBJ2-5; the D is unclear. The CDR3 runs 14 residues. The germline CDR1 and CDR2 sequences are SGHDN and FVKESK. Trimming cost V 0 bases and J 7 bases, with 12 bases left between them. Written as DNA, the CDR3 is TGTGCCAGCAGCCAAGAACTTACTGGGCGGACCCAGTACTTC. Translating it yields CASSQELTGRTQYF. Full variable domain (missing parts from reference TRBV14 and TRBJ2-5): EAGVTQFPSHSVIEKGQTVTLRCDPISGHDNLYWYRRVMGKEIKFLLHFVKESKQDESGMPNNRFLAERTGGTYSTLKVQPAELEDSGVYFCASSQELTGRTQYFGPGTRLLVL.

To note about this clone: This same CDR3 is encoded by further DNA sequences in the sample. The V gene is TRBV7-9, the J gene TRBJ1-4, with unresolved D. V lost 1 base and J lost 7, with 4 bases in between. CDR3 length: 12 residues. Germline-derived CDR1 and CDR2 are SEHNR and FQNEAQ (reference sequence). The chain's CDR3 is CASSLVGEKLFF. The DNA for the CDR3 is TGTGCCAGCAGCTTAGTGGGTGAAAAACTGTTTTTT.

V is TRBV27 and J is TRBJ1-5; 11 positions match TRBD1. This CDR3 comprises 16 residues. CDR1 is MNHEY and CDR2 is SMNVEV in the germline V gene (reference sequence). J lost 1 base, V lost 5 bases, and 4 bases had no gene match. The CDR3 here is CASSLGTGGSNQPQHF. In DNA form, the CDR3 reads TGTGCCAGCAGTCTCGGGACAGGGGGAAGCAATCAGCCCCAGCATTTT.

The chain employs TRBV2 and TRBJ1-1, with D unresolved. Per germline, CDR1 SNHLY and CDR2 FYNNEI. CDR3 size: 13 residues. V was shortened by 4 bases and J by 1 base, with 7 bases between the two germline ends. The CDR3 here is CASSVSANTEAFF. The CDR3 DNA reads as TGTGCCAGCAGTGTATCGGCGAACACTGAAGCTTTCTTT.

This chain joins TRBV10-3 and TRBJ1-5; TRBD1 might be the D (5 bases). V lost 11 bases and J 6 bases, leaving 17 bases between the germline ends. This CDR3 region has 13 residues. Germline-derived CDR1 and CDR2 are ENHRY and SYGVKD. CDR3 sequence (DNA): TGTGCCCTATCAGAAGGGGCGGGTCAGCCCCAGCATTTT. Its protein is CALSEGAGQPQHF.

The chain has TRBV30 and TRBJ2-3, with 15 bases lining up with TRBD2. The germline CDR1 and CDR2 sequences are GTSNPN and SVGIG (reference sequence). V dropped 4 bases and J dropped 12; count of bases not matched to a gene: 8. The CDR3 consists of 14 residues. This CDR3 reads CAWTRTSGGASQYF. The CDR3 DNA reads TGTGCCTGGACTAGGACTAGCGGGGGGGCCTCTCAGTATTTT. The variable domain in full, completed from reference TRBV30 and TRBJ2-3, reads SQTIHQWPATLVQPVGSPLSLECTVEGTSNPNLYWYRQAAGRGLQLLFYSVGIGQISSEVPQNLSASRPQDRQFILSSKKLLLSDSGFYLCAWTRTSGGASQYFGPGTRLTVL.

This CDR3 reads CASSRRPTENSPLHF. CDR3 DNA: TGTGCCAGCAGCCGCCGACCTACCGAAAATTCACCCCTCCACTTT. The chain uses TRBV7-2 and TRBJ1-6, with D uncertain. V dropped 5 bases and J dropped 7 bases, with 15 bases sitting between them. CDR1 is SGHTA, CDR2 FQGNSA, per germline. This CDR3 region has 15 residues.